These 9 T cell receptor beta chains share one sample of origin, sequenced in a study of cytomegalovirus exposure and HLA in healthy donors. Profiled with immunoSEQ multiplex PCR; TCRdb holds only in-frame clones, not every one. The sample lists about 330,000 clones; approximately 90% were seen once. The sequenced sample consisted of PBMCs. The receptors were sampled from a woman aged 30 to 39 in good health and CMV-seropositive.

This chain connects TRBV5-1 to TRBJ2-7, with 7 nucleotides matching TRBD1. J gave up 7 bases and V 5 bases, and 9 bases lay outside the gene matches. Germline CDR1 is SGHRS and CDR2 is YFSETQ. There are 13 residues in the CDR3. CDR3 amino acids: CASSIGQDAEQYF. CDR3 DNA sequence: TGCGCCAGCAGTATCGGACAGGACGCTGAGCAGTACTTC.

This clone was detected once. This rearrangement joins TRBV30 to TRBJ2-5; D is perhaps TRBD1 (6 bases). This CDR3 is 14 amino acids long. V was cut by 5 bases and J by 5 bases, with 18 bases left in between. CDR1 GTSNPN and CDR2 SVGIG come from the germline V gene (reference sequence). CDR3 protein: CAWDGTPNGETQYF. CDR3 nucleotide sequence: TGTGCCTGGGACGGGACACCCAACGGGGAGACCCAGTACTTC.

The V and J genes are TRBV2 and TRBJ2-1, with D tentatively TRBD1 (5 bases). Between the trimmed V and J ends, which lost 7 bases and 9 bases, there was a span of 19 bases. The CDR3 consists of 14 residues. The V gene's germline CDR1 is SNHLY and CDR2 FYNNEI. The CDR3 sequence: CASTARAGQGEQFF. The CDR3 bases are TGTGCCAGCACGGCCAGAGCTGGGCAGGGTGAGCAGTTCTTC.

The chain joins TRBV18 to TRBJ2-5, with 9 bases identical to TRBD1. The J segment lost 5 bases and the V segment lost 3 bases, leaving 4 bases of the junction unmatched. Germline CDR1 KGHSH, CDR2 LQKENI. The CDR3 totals 14 residues. The CDR3 region is CASSPDRGGETQYF. The CDR3 nucleotides read TGTGCCAGCTCACCGGACAGGGGAGGGGAGACCCAGTACTTC.

J is TRBJ1-5 and V is TRBV28, with 10 bases matching TRBD1. The germline V gene encodes CDR1 MDHEN and CDR2 SYDVKM. J was trimmed by 7 bases and V by 7 bases; bases with no gene match: 16. The CDR3 runs to 17 residues. The CDR3 nucleotides read TGTGCCAGCACCCCGACTTGGGACAGGGGAGGTGGGCAGCCCCAGCATTTT. Translated, it gives CASTPTWDRGGGQPQHF.

The rearrangement uses TRBV29-1 and TRBJ2-3; a weak D match, TRBD1 (6 bases). Between the trimmed V and J ends, which lost 4 bases and 1 base, there was a span of 15 bases. The CDR3 runs 15 residues. From germline, CDR1 is SQVTM and CDR2 ANQGSEA. The CDR3 is CSVAQGGWGTDTQYF. The CDR3 DNA sequence: TGCAGCGTTGCTCAAGGGGGTTGGGGCACAGATACGCAGTATTTT.

The CDR3 is CATRAGGGYNEQFF. As DNA, the CDR3 is TGTGCCACTAGAGCGGGAGGGGGGTACAATGAGCAGTTCTTC. The gene calls are TRBV19 and TRBJ2-1; 10 nucleotides align to TRBD2. CDR1 and CDR2 (germline): LNHDA, SQIVND (reference sequence). The CDR3 runs 14 residues. V gave up 10 bases and J gave up 4 bases; unmatched junction bases: 7.

This chain connects TRBV6-1 to TRBJ2-3, with 7 bases fitting TRBD1. Germline CDR1 is MNHNS and CDR2 is SASEGT. V trimming: 3 bases; J trimming: 3 bases; junction bases outside the gene matches: 9. The CDR3 is 16 amino acids. CDR3 bases: TGTGCCAGCAGTGAGCTAGCAGGGGGAAGGACAGATACGCAGTATTTT. It codes for CASSELAGGRTDTQYF.

The table lists this clone with a count of one. The chain is built from TRBV30 and TRBJ1-1; D is undetermined. The V gene lost 4 bases and the J gene lost 3 bases, with 6 bases spanning the gap. Germline V gene sequence: CDR1 GTSNPN, CDR2 SVGIG (reference sequence). The CDR3 runs to 11 residues. The CDR3 protein is CAWTGHTEAFF. In DNA form, the CDR3 reads TGTGCCTGGACAGGACACACTGAAGCTTTCTTT.